Below are 5 T cell receptor beta chains sequenced from a single sample in a study of OX40 agonist ivuxolimab in advanced cancers. Libraries were prepared by immunoSEQ multiplex PCR; TCRdb keeps only in-frame clonotypes and omits some of them. The table lists roughly 58,000 clones, around nine tenths of them singletons. The sequenced sample was CD4+ or CD8+ T cells sorted from blood, obtained in a trial of the OX40 agonist ivuxolimab. These receptors were taken from an adult with an advanced solid tumor such as melanoma, head and neck, liver or kidney cancer.

The rearrangement links TRBV19 to TRBJ1-2; D perhaps matches TRBD1 (6 bases). V gave up 4 bases and J gave up 7 bases, with 13 bases separating them. The CDR3 is 13 residues long. The germline V gene encodes CDR1 LNHDA and CDR2 SQIVND (reference sequence). The CDR3 nucleotides read TGTGCCAGTAGTACCTCTACAGGGTTTGGCTACACCTTC. Protein product: CASSTSTGFGYTF.

This chain connects TRBV6-6 to TRBJ2-3; D unresolved. Trimming left V 4 bases short and J 2 bases short, with 4 bases between. CDR3 length equals 12 residues. Looked up from germline, CDR1 is MNHNY and CDR2 is SVGAGI (reference sequence). CDR3 loop: CASSSPTDTQYF. The CDR3 coding sequence is TGTGCCAGCAGTTCCCCCACAGATACGCAGTATTTT.

This chain links TRBV4-1 with TRBJ1-5; D ambiguous. The V end was cut by 0 bases, the J end by 7 bases, with 13 bases between. This CDR3 is 15 amino acids long. Germline V gives CDR1 MGHRA, CDR2 YSYEKL. The CDR3 loop is CASSQEEAGSQPQHF. CDR3 bases: TGCGCCAGCAGCCAAGAGGAGGCGGGCTCCCAGCCCCAGCATTTT.

This rearrangement joins TRBV7-8 to TRBJ2-3; D gene unclear. With 5 bases removed from V and 0 bases from J, the gap between germline ends came to 15 bases. CDR3 length: 16 residues. CDR1 is SGHVS, CDR2 FQNEAQ, per germline. The CDR3 DNA is TGTGCCAGCAGCGAGAGAAGCGCTACTAGCACAGATACGCAGTATTTT. Amino acids: CASSERSATSTDTQYF.

This rearrangement joins TRBV5-1 to TRBJ2-5; TRBD2 matches 7 bases. The CDR3 is 13 residues long. Germline V gene sequence: CDR1 SGHRS, CDR2 YFSETQ. Unmatched junction bases numbered 3, after V lost 3 bases and J lost 4 bases. The CDR3 loop reads CASSSWGGETQYF. The DNA of the CDR3 is TGCGCCAGCAGCTCCTGGGGGGGAGAGACCCAGTACTTC.